This TCR beta chain was retrieved from a study of OX40 agonist ivuxolimab in advanced cancers. Study-level results: In general, CD8+ T cells held more expanded clones than CD4+ did, on average.

This CDR3 spans 14 amino acids. Unmatched junction bases numbered 3, after V lost 4 bases and J lost 0 bases. Germline CDR1 SGHDT, CDR2 YYEEEE. TCRdb's table, derived via immunoSEQ multiplex PCR, lists solely in-frame clones and lacks some. Here the sample spans 95,000 or so clones, around 92% being singletons. Remarks on this clone: Antigen: not known.

The J gene is TRBJ1-2, the V gene TRBV5-6; 7 bases are a match to TRBD1. This specimen consisted of CD4+ or CD8+ T cells sorted from blood, obtained in a trial of the OX40 agonist ivuxolimab. The origin of this receptor is an adult with an advanced solid tumor such as melanoma, head and neck, liver or kidney cancer. CDR3 protein: CASSPGQTNYGYTF. The DNA for the CDR3 is TGTGCCAGCAGCCCGGGACAGACTAACTATGGCTACACCTTC.